The text below deals with one T cell receptor (beta chain). Its cognate antigen is unknown. The sample comes from a study of chemoradiotherapy in HPV16-positive cancers. Samples were taken several times over chemoradiotherapy. Germline V gene data show CDR1 as LGHNA and CDR2 as YSLEER. Trimming removed 0 bases from V and 7 bases from J; junction bases left unmatched: 6. The CDR3 spans 17 residues. Broader study findings: During treatment, candidate HPV-specific clones and E7-related motifs expanded in tumor. HPV-specific T cells were functionally defined from only a couple of HPV16-positive patients. Better recurrence-free survival went with HPV-responsive T-cell expansion in HPV16-positive patients.

Data came from immunoSEQ multiplex PCR; TCRdb stores just in-frame clones and leaves some out. The data hold roughly 11,000 clones, with roughly 70% observed a single time. This sequence joins TRBV4-3 and TRBJ2-1, with 13 bases lining up with TRBD2. The sequence was obtained from a human donor with HPV-associated anogenital cancer. The sample was taken from a patient who underwent chemoradiotherapy. CDR3 DNA: TGCGCCAGCAGCCAAGACGGGACTAGCGGGATCGGGAATGAGCAGTTCTTC. Encoded protein: CASSQDGTSGIGNEQFF.